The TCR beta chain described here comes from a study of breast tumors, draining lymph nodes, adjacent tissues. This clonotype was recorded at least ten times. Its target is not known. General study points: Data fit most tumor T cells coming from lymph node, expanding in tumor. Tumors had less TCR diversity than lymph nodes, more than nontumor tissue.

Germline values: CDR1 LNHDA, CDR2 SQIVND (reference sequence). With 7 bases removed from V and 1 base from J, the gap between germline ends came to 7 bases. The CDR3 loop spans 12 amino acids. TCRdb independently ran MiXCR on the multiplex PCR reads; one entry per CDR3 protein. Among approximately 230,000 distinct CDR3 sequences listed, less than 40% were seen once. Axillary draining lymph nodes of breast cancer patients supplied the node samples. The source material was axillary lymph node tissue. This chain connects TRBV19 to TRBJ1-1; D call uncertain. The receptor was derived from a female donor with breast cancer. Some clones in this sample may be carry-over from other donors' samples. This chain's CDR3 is CASTSENTEAFF. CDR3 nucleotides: TGTGCCAGTACCTCGGAGAACACTGAAGCTTTCTTT.